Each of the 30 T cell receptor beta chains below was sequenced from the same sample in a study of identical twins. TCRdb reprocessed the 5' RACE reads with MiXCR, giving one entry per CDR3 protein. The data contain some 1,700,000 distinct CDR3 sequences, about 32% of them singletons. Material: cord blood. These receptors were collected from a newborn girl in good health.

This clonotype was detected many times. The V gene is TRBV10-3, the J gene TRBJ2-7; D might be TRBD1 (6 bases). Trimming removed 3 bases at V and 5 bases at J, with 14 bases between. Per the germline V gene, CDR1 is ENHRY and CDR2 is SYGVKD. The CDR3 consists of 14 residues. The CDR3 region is CAISEKGGPNEQYF. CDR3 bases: TGTGCCATCAGTGAAAAAGGGGGACCTAACGAGCAGTACTTC.

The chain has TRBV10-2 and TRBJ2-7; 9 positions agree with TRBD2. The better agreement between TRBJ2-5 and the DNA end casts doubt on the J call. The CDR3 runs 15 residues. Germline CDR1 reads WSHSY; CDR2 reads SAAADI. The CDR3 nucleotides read TGCGCCAGCAGTGGTTTTGCTAGCGGGACGGAGACCCAGTACTTC. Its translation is CASSGFASGTETQYF.

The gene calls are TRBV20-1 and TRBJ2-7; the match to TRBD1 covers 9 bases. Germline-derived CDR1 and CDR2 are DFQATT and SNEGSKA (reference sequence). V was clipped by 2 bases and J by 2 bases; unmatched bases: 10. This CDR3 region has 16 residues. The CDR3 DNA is TGCAGTGCTAGATGGACTTGGACAGGGGTAGCCTACGAGCAGTACTTC. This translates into CSARWTWTGVAYEQYF.

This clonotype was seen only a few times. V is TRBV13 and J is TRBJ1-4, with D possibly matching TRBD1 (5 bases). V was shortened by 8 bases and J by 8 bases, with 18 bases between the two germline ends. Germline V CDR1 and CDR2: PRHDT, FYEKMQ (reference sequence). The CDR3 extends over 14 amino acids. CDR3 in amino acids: CASAFQGSTEKLFF. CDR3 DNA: TGTGCCAGCGCCTTCCAGGGAAGTACGGAAAAACTGTTTTTT.

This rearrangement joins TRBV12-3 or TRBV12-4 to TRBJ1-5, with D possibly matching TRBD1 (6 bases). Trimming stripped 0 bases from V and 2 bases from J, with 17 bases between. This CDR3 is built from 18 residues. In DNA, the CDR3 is TGTGCCAGCAGTTTAGCGGCTACAGGGTTAGGAGGCAATCAGCCCCAGCATTTT. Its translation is CASSLAATGLGGNQPQHF.

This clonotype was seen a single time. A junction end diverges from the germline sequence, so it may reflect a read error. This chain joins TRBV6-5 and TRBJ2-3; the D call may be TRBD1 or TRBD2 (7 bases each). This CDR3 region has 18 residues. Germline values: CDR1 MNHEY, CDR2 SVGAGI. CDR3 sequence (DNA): TGTGCCGGCAGTTATAGCTTCACAGCTCAGGGGGGGACAGATACGCAGTATTTT. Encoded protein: CAGSYSFTAQGGTDTQYF.

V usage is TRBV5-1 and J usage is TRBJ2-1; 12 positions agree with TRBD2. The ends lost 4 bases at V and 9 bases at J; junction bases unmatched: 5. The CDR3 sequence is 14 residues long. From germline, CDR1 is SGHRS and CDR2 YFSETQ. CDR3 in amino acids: CASSAGLAGSEQFF. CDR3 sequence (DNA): TGCGCCAGCAGCGCCGGACTAGCGGGGAGTGAGCAGTTCTTC.

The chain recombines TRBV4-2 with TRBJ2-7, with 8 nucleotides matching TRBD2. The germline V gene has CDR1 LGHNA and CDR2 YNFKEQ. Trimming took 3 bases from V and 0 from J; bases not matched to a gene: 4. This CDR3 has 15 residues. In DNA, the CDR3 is TGTGCCAGCAGCCAGCAGACTAGCGCCTCCTACGAGCAGTACTTC. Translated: CASSQQTSASYEQYF.

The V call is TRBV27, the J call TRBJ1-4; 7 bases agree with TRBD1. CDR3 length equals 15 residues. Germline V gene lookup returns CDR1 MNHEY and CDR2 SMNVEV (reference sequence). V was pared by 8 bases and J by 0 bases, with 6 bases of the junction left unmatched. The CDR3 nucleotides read TGTGCCAGCCCGTCCCAGGGGGCAACTAATGAAAAACTGTTTTTT. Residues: CASPSQGATNEKLFF.

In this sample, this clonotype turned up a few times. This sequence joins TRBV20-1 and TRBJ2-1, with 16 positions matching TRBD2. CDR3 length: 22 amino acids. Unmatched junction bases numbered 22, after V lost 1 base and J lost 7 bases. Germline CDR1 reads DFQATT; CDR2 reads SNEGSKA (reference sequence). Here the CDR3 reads CSARGPIIWGGTSGRDRNEQFF. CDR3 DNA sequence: TGCAGTGCTAGAGGCCCAATTATTTGGGGCGGGACTAGCGGGAGGGATAGGAATGAGCAGTTCTTC.

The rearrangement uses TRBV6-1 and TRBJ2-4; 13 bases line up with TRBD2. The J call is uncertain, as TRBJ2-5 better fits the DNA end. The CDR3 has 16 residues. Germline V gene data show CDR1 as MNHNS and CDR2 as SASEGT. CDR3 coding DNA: TGTGCCAGCAGTAAAGGACTAGCGGGAGCCCGAGAGACCCAGTACTTC. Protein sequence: CASSKGLAGARETQYF.

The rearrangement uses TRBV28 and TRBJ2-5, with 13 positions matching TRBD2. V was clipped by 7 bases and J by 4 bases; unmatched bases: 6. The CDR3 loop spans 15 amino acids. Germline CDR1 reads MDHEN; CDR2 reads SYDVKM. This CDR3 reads CASNLGLAGLETQYF. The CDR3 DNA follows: TGTGCCAGCAATCTGGGACTAGCGGGATTAGAGACCCAGTACTTC.

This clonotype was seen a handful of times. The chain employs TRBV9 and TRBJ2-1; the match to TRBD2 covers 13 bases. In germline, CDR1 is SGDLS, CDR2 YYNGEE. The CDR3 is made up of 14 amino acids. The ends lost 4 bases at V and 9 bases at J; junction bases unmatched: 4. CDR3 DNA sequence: TGTGCCAGCAGCAGGACTAGCGGGGGAGGTGAGCAGTTCTTC. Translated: CASSRTSGGGEQFF.

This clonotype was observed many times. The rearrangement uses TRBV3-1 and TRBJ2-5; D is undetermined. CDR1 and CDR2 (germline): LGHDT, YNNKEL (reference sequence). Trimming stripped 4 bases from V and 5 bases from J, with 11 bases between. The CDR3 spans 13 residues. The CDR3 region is CASSLLVRETQYF. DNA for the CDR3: TGTGCCAGCAGCCTTCTAGTAAGGGAGACCCAGTACTTC.

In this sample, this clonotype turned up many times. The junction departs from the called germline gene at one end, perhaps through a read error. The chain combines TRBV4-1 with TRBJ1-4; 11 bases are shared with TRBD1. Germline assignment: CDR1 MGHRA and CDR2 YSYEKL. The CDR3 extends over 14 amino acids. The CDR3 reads CASSQGQGAEKLFF. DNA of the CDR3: TGTGCCAGCAGCCAAGGACAGGGGGCTGAAAAACTGTTTTTT.

CDR3 protein: CRLIDRVNTEAFF. The CDR3 DNA sequence: TGCAGATTGATTGACAGGGTGAACACTGAAGCTTTCTTT. The rearrangement uses TRBV20-1 and TRBJ1-1; 7 bases agree with TRBD1. The CDR3 is made up of 13 amino acids. Germline assignment: CDR1 DFQATT and CDR2 SNEGSKA (reference sequence).

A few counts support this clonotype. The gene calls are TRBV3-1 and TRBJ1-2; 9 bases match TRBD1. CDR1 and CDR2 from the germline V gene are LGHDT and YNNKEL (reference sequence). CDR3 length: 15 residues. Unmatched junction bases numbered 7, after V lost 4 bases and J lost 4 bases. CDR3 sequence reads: CASSLRDRVGYGYTF. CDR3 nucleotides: TGTGCCAGCAGCCTTAGGGACAGGGTAGGCTATGGCTACACCTTC.

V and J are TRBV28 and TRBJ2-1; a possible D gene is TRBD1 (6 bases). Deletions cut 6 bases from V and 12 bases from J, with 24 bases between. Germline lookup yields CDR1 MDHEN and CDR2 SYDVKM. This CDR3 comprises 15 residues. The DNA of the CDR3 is TGTGCCAGCAGCCGGGACATCCTTCTCACAGATACGCAGTTCTTC. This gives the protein CASSRDILLTDTQFF.

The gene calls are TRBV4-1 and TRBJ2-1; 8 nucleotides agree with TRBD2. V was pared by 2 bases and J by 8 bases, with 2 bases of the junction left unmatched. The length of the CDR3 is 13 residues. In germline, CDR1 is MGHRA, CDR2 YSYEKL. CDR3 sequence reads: CASSQTSGYEQFF. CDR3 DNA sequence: TGCGCCAGCAGCCAAACTAGCGGTTATGAGCAGTTCTTC.

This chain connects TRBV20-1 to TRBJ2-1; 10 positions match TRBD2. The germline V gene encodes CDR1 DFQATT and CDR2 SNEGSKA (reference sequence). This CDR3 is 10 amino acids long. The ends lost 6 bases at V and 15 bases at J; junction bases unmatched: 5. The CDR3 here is CSALSGRRFF. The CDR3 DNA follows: TGCAGTGCCCTTAGCGGGAGGAGGTTCTTC.

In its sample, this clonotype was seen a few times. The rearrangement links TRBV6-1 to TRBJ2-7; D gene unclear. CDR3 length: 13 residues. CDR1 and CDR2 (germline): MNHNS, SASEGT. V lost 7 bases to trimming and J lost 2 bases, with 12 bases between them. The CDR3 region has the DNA TGTGCCAGCACCCCGATAGGGACCTACGAGCAGTACTTC. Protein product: CASTPIGTYEQYF.

The CDR3 sequence: CSAIGQREDPYEQYF. The CDR3 DNA reads as TGCAGTGCTATAGGCCAGCGGGAGGACCCCTACGAGCAGTACTTC. The chain is built from TRBV20-1 and TRBJ2-7, with 9 bases fitting TRBD2. Germline loops: CDR1 DFQATT, CDR2 SNEGSKA (reference sequence). J lost 2 bases, V lost 4 bases, and 9 bases had no gene match. This CDR3 is 15 amino acids long.

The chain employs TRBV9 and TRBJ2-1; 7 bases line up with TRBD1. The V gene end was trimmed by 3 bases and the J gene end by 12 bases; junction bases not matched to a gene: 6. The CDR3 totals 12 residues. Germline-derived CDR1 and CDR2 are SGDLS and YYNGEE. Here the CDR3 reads CASSGWRQGQFF. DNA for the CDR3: TGTGCCAGCAGCGGATGGAGACAGGGGCAGTTCTTC.

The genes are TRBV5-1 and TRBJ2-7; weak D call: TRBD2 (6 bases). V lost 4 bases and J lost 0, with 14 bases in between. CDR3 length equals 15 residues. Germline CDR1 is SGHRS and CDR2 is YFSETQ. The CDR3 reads CASSGGDFFSYEQYF. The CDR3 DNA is TGCGCCAGCAGCGGCGGGGACTTTTTCTCCTACGAGCAGTACTTC.

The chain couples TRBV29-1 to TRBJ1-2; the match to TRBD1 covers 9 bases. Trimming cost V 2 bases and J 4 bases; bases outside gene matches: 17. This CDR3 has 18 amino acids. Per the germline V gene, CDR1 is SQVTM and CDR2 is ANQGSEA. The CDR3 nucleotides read TGCAGCGTTGAATTTGTGGGACAGGGAAGGAGTATAGGCTATGGCTACACCTTC. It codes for CSVEFVGQGRSIGYGYTF.

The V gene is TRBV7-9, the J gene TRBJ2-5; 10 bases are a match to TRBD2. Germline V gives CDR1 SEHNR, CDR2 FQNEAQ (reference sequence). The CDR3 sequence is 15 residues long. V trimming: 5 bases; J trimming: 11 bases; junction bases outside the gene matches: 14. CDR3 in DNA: TGTGCCAGCAGCCTTAGCGGGGGGCCGCTCAATGAGCAGTACTTC. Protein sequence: CASSLSGGPLNEQYF.

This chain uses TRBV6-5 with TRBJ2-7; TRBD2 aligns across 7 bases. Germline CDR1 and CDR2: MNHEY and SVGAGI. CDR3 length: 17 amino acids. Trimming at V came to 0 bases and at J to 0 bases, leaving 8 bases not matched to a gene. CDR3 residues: CASSYSFPGGSSYEQYF. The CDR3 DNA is TGTGCCAGCAGTTACTCGTTTCCTGGCGGGAGCTCCTACGAGCAGTACTTC.

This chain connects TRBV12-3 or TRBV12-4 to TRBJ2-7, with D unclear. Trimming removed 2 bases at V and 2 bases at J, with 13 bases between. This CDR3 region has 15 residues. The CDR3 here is CASSLRAGTPYEQYF. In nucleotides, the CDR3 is TGTGCCAGCAGTTTAAGGGCTGGAACCCCCTACGAGCAGTACTTC.

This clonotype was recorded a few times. The CDR3 sequence is CASSYSKWGGQPQHF. CDR3 bases: TGTGCCAGCAGTTACAGCAAGTGGGGCGGTCAGCCCCAGCATTTT. V is TRBV6-2 or TRBV6-3 and J is TRBJ1-5; a weak D match, TRBD1 (5 bases). The germline gives CDR1 MNHEY, CDR2 SVGEGT. The CDR3 has 15 residues. V was pared by 2 bases and J by 6 bases, with 14 bases between.

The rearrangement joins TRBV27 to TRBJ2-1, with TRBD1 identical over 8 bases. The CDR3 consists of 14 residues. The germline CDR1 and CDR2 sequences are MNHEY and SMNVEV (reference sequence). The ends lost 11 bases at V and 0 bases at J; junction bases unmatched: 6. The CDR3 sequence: CAARQGSSYNEQFF. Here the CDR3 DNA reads TGTGCCGCCCGACAGGGGAGCTCCTACAATGAGCAGTTCTTC.